What follows are 24 T cell receptor beta chains derived from one specimen sequenced in a study of T cell repertoires in cytomegalovirus infection. TCRdb independently ran MiXCR on the reads; one entry per CDR3 protein. The sample lists more than 500,000 distinct CDR3 sequences, approximately 15% occurring once. Sequencing used CD8+ T cells from PBMCs. These receptors originate from a human donor in good health (CMV status not recorded). Some clones in this sample may be carry-over from other donors' samples.

The sample holds a few counts of this clonotype. Sequence at one end of the junction differs from germline and may be a read error. This chain links TRBV15 with TRBJ1-1; D perhaps matches TRBD1 (6 bases). CDR1 and CDR2 (germline): LNHNV, YYDKDF (reference sequence). The CDR3 length is 13 residues. CDR3 nucleotide sequence: TGTGCCATCAGCAACAGGGTGAACACTGAAGCTTTCTTT. It encodes CAISNRVNTEAFF.

This chain joins TRBV12-3 or TRBV12-4 and TRBJ1-2, with D perhaps matching TRBD1 (6 bases). The CDR3 has 11 amino acids. Trimming left V 5 bases short and J 14 bases short, with 15 bases between. The CDR3 protein is CASSPGGANTF. The DNA for the CDR3 is TGTGCCAGCAGTCCGGGGGGGGCGAATACCTTC.

This clonotype has just a few counts. The rearrangement links TRBV2 to TRBJ1-2; D unresolved. This CDR3 has 11 amino acids. The V end was cut by 9 bases, the J end by 4 bases, with 9 bases between. CDR1 is SNHLY and CDR2 is FYNNEI in the germline V gene. The chain's CDR3 is CARTEPYGYTF. The CDR3 DNA sequence: TGTGCCAGGACGGAGCCCTATGGCTACACCTTC.

This chain links TRBV20-1 with TRBJ1-2; no reliable D call. From germline, CDR1 is DFQATT and CDR2 SNEGSKA (reference sequence). The CDR3 consists of 12 residues. V was clipped by 6 bases and J by 2 bases, with 10 bases between them. The CDR3 region is CSASAENYGYTF. CDR3 in DNA: TGCAGTGCCAGTGCAGAAAACTATGGCTACACCTTC.

Many counts were recorded for this clonotype. The chain is built from TRBV12-3 or TRBV12-4 and TRBJ1-2, with TRBD1 identical over 9 bases. V dropped 5 bases and J dropped 6; count of bases not matched to a gene: 10. The CDR3 is 15 residues long. The CDR3 DNA reads TGTGCCAGCAGTCCCCTTCCGGGACAGGGTGATGGCTACACCTTC. It yields the protein CASSPLPGQGDGYTF.

This clonotype has just a few counts. This chain uses TRBV7-6 with TRBJ2-3, with 14 bases aligning to TRBD2. This CDR3 comprises 16 residues. Per the germline V gene, CDR1 is SGHVS and CDR2 is FNYEAQ. V lost 4 bases and J lost 0; bases outside the gene matches: 0. CDR3 sequence: CASSWTSGGSTDTQYF. In DNA, the CDR3 is TGTGCCAGCAGCTGGACTAGCGGGGGGAGCACAGATACGCAGTATTTT.

The CDR3 region has the DNA TGTGCCTGGAGTTCCGGACAGGAAAACACCGGGGAGCTGTTTTTT. Translation: CAWSSGQENTGELFF. The genes are TRBV30 and TRBJ2-2; 7 bases fit TRBD1. V dropped 2 bases and J dropped 2; count of bases not matched to a gene: 5. From germline, CDR1 is GTSNPN and CDR2 SVGIG (reference sequence). The CDR3 sequence is 15 residues long.

The rearrangement links TRBV11-2 to TRBJ1-1; D gene unclear. The CDR3 extends over 17 amino acids. Germline V gene lookup returns CDR1 SGHAT and CDR2 FQNNGV. Trimming left V 5 bases short and J 4 bases short, with 23 bases between. The CDR3: CASSRSPGPDRRTEAFF. The CDR3 bases are TGTGCCAGCAGCCGATCCCCCGGTCCGGATAGGCGCACTGAAGCTTTCTTT.

This chain uses TRBV7-9 with TRBJ1-4, with D maybe TRBD1 (6 bases). Trimming took off 4 bases at V and 4 bases at J, with 19 bases between the two ends. The germline V gene has CDR1 SEHNR and CDR2 FQNEAQ (reference sequence). This CDR3 contains 17 residues. The CDR3 sequence: CASSSTGLGAFNEKLFF. The DNA of the CDR3 is TGTGCCAGCAGCTCGACCGGGTTGGGGGCGTTTAATGAAAAACTGTTTTTT.

This clonotype has at least ten counts. The CDR3: CASSLARGFSYEQYF. The CDR3 nucleotides read TGTGCCAGCAGCTTAGCGCGGGGGTTTTCTTACGAGCAGTACTTC. The chain combines TRBV11-2 with TRBJ2-7, with TRBD2 matching 7 bases. Germline CDR1 SGHAT, CDR2 FQNNGV. The CDR3 totals 15 residues. The junction had 7 bases not matched to a gene; V was cut back by 1 base and J by 4 bases.

This clonotype was observed at least ten times. The chain carries TRBV6-5 and TRBJ2-3; 10 positions agree with TRBD2. Germline CDR1 MNHEY, CDR2 SVGAGI. This CDR3 contains 16 residues. V lost 0 bases to trimming and J lost 5 bases; unmatched junction nucleotides: 5. CDR3 bases: TGTGCCAGCAGTTACTCCAGCGGGAGGGCAGGAGATACGCAGTATTTT. Translated: CASSYSSGRAGDTQYF.

This clonotype was seen at least ten times. The chain combines TRBV28 with TRBJ2-5, with D possibly TRBD1 on 6 matching bases. This CDR3 is built from 16 residues. V was pared by 4 bases and J by 0 bases, with 15 bases between. Per germline, CDR1 MDHEN and CDR2 SYDVKM. DNA for the CDR3: TGTGCCAGCAGTTCCCTCATGGACAGTAACCAAGAGACCCAGTACTTC. Translated, it gives CASSSLMDSNQETQYF.

This chain joins TRBV9 and TRBJ2-4; 11 positions agree with TRBD2. Germline CDR1 is SGDLS and CDR2 is YYNGEE. The CDR3 is 16 residues long. The junction had 5 bases not matched to a gene; V was cut back by 4 bases and J by 2 bases. The CDR3 sequence is CASSPSGRTTKNIQYF. Here the CDR3 DNA reads TGTGCCAGCAGCCCTAGCGGGAGGACTACCAAAAACATTCAGTACTTC.

V gene TRBV28 combines with J gene TRBJ2-1; D is unclear. V was trimmed by 11 bases and J by 5 bases, leaving 16 bases between them. The CDR3 runs to 13 residues. CDR1 is MDHEN, CDR2 SYDVKM, per germline. The DNA of the CDR3 is TGTGCCTATCGAACGGTTCTCCACAATGAGCAGTTCTTC. This codes for CAYRTVLHNEQFF.

This clonotype showed up just once. In this CDR3 the conserved last residue, phenylalanine or tryptophan, is missing, so a read error is likely. It is unclear where the CDR3 begins or ends on the DNA, so no DNA is shown, and the CDR3 is as TCRdb lists it. This chain uses TRBV4-3 with TRBJ2-5. CDR1 is LGHNA, CDR2 YSLEER, per germline. The CDR3 length equals 12 residues, ends included. CDR3 sequence: CSSSQDLETQEL.

This clonotype was seen only a few times. The chain joins TRBV6-2 or TRBV6-3 to TRBJ1-5, with unresolved D. The CDR3 covers 15 residues. Trimming removed 5 bases from V and 5 bases from J, with 16 bases in between. The germline V gene has CDR1 MNHEY and CDR2 SVGEGT. CDR3 in DNA: TGTGCCAGCAGTCCGCGGGCACCAGCGGATCAGCCCCAGCATTTT. Its translation is CASSPRAPADQPQHF.

This clonotype has ten or more counts. The gene calls are TRBV6-1 and TRBJ2-7, with 7 bases lining up with TRBD1. In germline, CDR1 is MNHNS, CDR2 SASEGT. The CDR3 runs 14 residues. V shed 4 bases, J shed 0 bases, and the junction held 3 bases outside the gene matches. CDR3 in amino acids: CASSGWDSSYEQYF. CDR3 nucleotides: TGTGCCAGCAGTGGATGGGACAGCTCCTACGAGCAGTACTTC.

This clonotype was seen at least ten times. The chain uses TRBV4-1 and TRBJ1-1; 10 nucleotides align to TRBD1. V was pared by 5 bases and J by 4 bases, with 7 bases of the junction left unmatched. This CDR3 region has 15 residues. Germline V CDR1 and CDR2: MGHRA, YSYEKL. The DNA for the CDR3 is TGCGCCAGCAGCGTGCGGACAGGGGGGATCACTGAAGCTTTCTTT. Encoded protein: CASSVRTGGITEAFF.

The chain combines TRBV7-9 with TRBJ2-7; D possibly matches TRBD1 or TRBD2 (5 bases each). The V and J ends lost 3 bases and 3 bases respectively, with 12 bases between them. CDR1 SEHNR and CDR2 FQNEAQ come from the germline V gene (reference sequence). The CDR3 extends over 14 amino acids. The CDR3 protein is CASSFDSGGYEQYF. As DNA, the CDR3 is TGTGCCAGCAGCTTTGACTCTGGGGGCTACGAGCAGTACTTC.

For this clonotype: A read error may explain this, as a much larger clone is one base away. The CDR3 loop is CAISLRGGVPGQPEHF. For the CDR3, the DNA is TGTGCCATCTCCCTCCGGGGAGGGGTCCCGGGACAGCCCGAGCATTTT. The V and J genes are TRBV27 and TRBJ1-5, with 7 bases aligning to TRBD1. CDR3 length: 16 residues. The germline gives CDR1 MNHEY, CDR2 SMNVEV (reference sequence).

Ten or more counts support this clonotype. The chain employs TRBV12-3 or TRBV12-4 and TRBJ1-2, with 8 positions matching TRBD1. Unmatched junction bases numbered 13, after V lost 3 bases and J lost 1 base. This CDR3 contains 18 residues. CDR3 region: CASSFGVGIGQGNYGYTF. The CDR3 nucleotides read TGTGCCAGCAGTTTCGGGGTGGGAATAGGACAGGGTAACTATGGCTACACCTTC.

This clonotype was found many times. The J gene is TRBJ2-3, the V gene TRBV7-3; D perhaps matches TRBD2 (6 bases). The CDR3 covers 13 residues. The germline V gene has CDR1 SGHTA and CDR2 FQGTGA. Trimming removed 4 bases at V and 2 bases at J, with 7 bases between. As DNA, the CDR3 is TGTGCCAGCAGCTGGGACTTCACAGATACGCAGTATTTT. Translation: CASSWDFTDTQYF.

This clonotype was counted a few times. V and J are TRBV10-3 and TRBJ1-4, with 8 bases fitting TRBD1. V shed 6 bases and J 6 bases; nucleotides not matched to a gene: 6. Germline V gene data show CDR1 as ENHRY and CDR2 as SYGVKD. The CDR3 spans 14 residues. CDR3 sequence reads: CAIRGGTGHEKLFF. The CDR3 bases are TGTGCCATCAGGGGAGGGACAGGTCATGAAAAACTGTTTTTT.

This clonotype has ten or more counts. CDR3 region: CASSLDSYQPQHF. The DNA for the CDR3 is TGTGCCAGCAGCTTGGACAGCTATCAGCCCCAGCATTTT. The rearrangement joins TRBV11-2 to TRBJ1-5; D is perhaps TRBD1 (6 bases). Germline loops: CDR1 SGHAT, CDR2 FQNNGV. The length of the CDR3 is 13 residues. V lost 3 bases and J lost 5, with 8 bases in between.